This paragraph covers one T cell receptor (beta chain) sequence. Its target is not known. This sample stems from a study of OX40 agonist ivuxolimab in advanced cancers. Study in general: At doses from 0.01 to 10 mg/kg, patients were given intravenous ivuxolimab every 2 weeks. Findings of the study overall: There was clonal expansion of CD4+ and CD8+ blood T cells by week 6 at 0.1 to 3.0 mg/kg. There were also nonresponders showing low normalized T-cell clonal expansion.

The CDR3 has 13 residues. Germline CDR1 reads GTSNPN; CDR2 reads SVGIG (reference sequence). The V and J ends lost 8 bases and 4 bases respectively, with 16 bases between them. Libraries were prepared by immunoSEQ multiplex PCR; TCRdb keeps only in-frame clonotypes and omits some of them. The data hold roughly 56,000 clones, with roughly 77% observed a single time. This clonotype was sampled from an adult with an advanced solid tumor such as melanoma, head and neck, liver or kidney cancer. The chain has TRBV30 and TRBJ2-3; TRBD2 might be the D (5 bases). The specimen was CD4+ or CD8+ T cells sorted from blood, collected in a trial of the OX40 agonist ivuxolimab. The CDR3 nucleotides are TGTGCCGGGCGGAGGCTCCGCGCAGATACGCAGTATTTT. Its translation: CAGRRLRADTQYF. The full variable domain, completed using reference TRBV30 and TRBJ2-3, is SQTIHQWPATLVQPVGSPLSLECTVEGTSNPNLYWYRQAAGRGLQLLFYSVGIGQISSEVPQNLSASRPQDRQFILSSKKLLLSDSGFYLCAGRRLRADTQYFGPGTRLTVL.